The clone carrying this T cell receptor (beta chain) came up many times. Its target is not known. These data are taken from a study of identical twins. Study observations and caveats: Twin pairs had excess sharing that was weaker in beta out-of-frame sequences.

CDR3 length: 15 residues. Trimming removed 5 bases from V and 4 bases from J, with 16 bases in between. Germline CDR1 and CDR2: MDHEN and SYDVKM. Via MiXCR, TCRdb re-called the 5' RACE reads, giving one row per CDR3 protein. The repertoire holds hundreds of thousands of distinct CDR3 sequences, with around 8.6% as singletons. These data also formed part of another study, on yellow fever vaccine responses in identical twins.

The material sequenced was PBMCs. This chain uses TRBV28 with TRBJ2-3; D is possibly TRBD1 (6 bases). The TCR sequence derives from a woman between 18 and 29 years old in good health. CDR3: CASSLHRVSADTQYF. CDR3 in DNA: TGTGCCAGCAGTCTACACAGGGTTAGCGCAGATACGCAGTATTTT.